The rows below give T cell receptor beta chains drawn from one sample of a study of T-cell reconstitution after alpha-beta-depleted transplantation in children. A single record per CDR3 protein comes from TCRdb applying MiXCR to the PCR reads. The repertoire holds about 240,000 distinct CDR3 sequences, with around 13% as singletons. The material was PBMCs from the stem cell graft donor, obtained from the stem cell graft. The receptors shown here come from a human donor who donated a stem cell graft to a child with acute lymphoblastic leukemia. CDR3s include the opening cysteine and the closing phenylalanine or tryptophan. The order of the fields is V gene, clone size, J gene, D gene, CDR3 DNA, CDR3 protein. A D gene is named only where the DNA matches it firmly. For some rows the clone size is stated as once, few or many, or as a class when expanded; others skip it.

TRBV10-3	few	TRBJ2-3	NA	TGTGCCATCAGGACTACAGGGGATAGCGGGCTGGATACGCAGTATTTT	CAIRTTGDSGLDTQYF
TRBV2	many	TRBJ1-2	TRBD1	TGTGCCAGCAGTGAATTAACAGGGGAAAGCTATGGCTACACCTTC	CASSELTGESYGYTF
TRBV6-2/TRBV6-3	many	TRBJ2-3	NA	TGTGCCAGCAGTTACTGGACGATCCGATTAGCAGACACAGATACGCAGTATTTT	CASSYWTIRLADTDTQYF
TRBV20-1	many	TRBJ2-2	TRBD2	TGCAGTGCTAGTTTAAGCGGGAGAAACACCGGGGAGCTGTTTTTT	CSASLSGRNTGELFF
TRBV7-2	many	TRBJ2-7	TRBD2	TGTGCCAGCAGCTTACGGGGGGAGGGAGCGAGCTCCTACGAGCAGTACTTC	CASSLRGEGASSYEQYF
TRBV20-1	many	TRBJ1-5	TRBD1	TGCAGTGCTAGAGGGTTAACAGGGGCGGCGGGTGTCAGCAATCAGCCCCAGCATTTT	CSARGLTGAAGVSNQPQHF
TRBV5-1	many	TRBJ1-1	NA	TGCGCCAGCAGCTTGGGAAATCAGGGGCAGGTAGCTTTCTTT	CASSLGNQGQVAFF
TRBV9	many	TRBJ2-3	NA	TGTGCCAGCACCCAGGGGGGGCGCACAGATACGCAGTATTTT	CASTQGGRTDTQYF
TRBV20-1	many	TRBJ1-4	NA	TGCAGTGCTAGAAGGGGACGCAGTGAAAAACTGTTTTTT	CSARRGRSEKLFF
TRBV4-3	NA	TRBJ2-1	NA	TGCGCCAGCAGCCAACAGTACTCAGGGCTAGCCTACAATGAGCAGTTCTTC	CASSQQYSGLAYNEQFF
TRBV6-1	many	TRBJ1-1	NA	TGTGCCAGCAGTGAGAATGGGTTATCCAGGTACACTGAAGCTTTCTTT	CASSENGLSRYTEAFF
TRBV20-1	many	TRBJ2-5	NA	TGCAGTGCTCGTCCGTACCAAGAGACCCAGTACTTC	CSARPYQETQYF
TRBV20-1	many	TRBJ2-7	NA	TGCAGTGCTAGAGTAGAGGGCTACGAGCAGTACTTC	CSARVEGYEQYF
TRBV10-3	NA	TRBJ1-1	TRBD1	TGTGCCATCAGGGATAGGGACAGGGGGGACCGGAACACTGAAGCTTTCTTT	CAIRDRDRGDRNTEAFF
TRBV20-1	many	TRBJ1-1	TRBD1	TGCAGTGCTAGAAGGGACAGGCAGAACACTGAAGCTTTCTTT	CSARRDRQNTEAFF
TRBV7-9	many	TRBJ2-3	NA	TGTGCCAGCAGCCTAGGTCTGTTCAGCACAGATACGCAGTATTTT	CASSLGLFSTDTQYF
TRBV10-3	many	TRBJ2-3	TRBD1	TGTGCCATCAGCCCGGACAGGGGTTCAGATACGCAGTATTTT	CAISPDRGSDTQYF
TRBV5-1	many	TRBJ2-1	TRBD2	TGCGCCAGCAGCTTGGAACCGGGGGGGCGTGAGCAGTTCTTC	CASSLEPGGREQFF
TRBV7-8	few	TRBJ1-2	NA	TGTGCCAGCAGCTCGAGGGACGGCTATGGCTACACCTTC	CASSSRDGYGYTF
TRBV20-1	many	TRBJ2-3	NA	TGCAGTGCCGAGGGCACAGATACGCAGTATTTT	CSAEGTDTQYF
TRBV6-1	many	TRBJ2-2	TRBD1	TGTGCCAGCAGGGACAGGGAGGACGGGGAGCTGTTTTTT	CASRDREDGELFF
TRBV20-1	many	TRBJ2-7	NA	TGCAGTGCTAGAATCAGGGATCACGAGCAGTACTTC	CSARIRDHEQYF
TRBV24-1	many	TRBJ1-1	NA	TGTGCCACCAGTGGGGCACCCAACACTGAAGCTTTCTTT	CATSGAPNTEAFF
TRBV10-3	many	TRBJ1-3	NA	TGTGCCATCAGTGAGTCGAGGTCTGGAAACACCATATATTTT	CAISESRSGNTIYF
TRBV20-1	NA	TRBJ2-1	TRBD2	TGCAGTGCTAGAACCGAACTAGCGGGGGGGTTCAATGAGCAGTTCTTC	CSARTELAGGFNEQFF
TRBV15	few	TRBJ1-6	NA	TGTGCCACCAGCAGTGCTGGGAAATCCTATAATTCACCCCTCCACTTT	CATSSAGKSYNSPLHF
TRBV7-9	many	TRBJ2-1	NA	TGTGCCAGCAGCTTTATAACAGGAATCGGCAATGAGCAGTTCTTC	CASSFITGIGNEQFF
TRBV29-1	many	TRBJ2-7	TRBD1	TGCAGCGCTCGACAGGGCTACGAGCAGTACTTC	CSARQGYEQYF
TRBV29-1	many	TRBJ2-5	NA	TGCAGCGTTGAGGGGTGGGACCGGCAAGAGACCCAGTACTTC	CSVEGWDRQETQYF
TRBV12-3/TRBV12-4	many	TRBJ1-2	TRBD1	TGTGCCAGCAGGGGGACAGGGGGTAACTATGGCTACACCTTC	CASRGTGGNYGYTF
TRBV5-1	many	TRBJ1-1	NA	TGCGCCAGCAGGGCCCTGGATAACACTGAAGCTTTCTTT	CASRALDNTEAFF
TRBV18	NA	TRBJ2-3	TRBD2	TGTGCCAGCTCTCCGGACGAAGCGGGGGGGCGTCGTACGCAGTATTTT	CASSPDEAGGRRTQYF
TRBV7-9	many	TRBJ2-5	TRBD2	TGTGCCAGCAGCTTAGCTGGCGGGGGGTACCAAGAGACCCAGTACTTC	CASSLAGGGYQETQYF
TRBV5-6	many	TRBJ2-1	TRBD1	TGTGCCAGCATCCAGGGGGTTTACAATGAGCAGTTCTTC	CASIQGVYNEQFF
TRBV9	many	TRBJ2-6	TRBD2	TGTGCCAGCAGCGTACGAACTAGCGGGACTCCCTCTGGGGCCAACGTCCTGACTTTC	CASSVRTSGTPSGANVLTF
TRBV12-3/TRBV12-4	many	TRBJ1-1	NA	TGTGCCACCACGAAATCAGTGAACACTGAAGCTTTCTTT	CATTKSVNTEAFF
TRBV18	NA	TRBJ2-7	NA	TGTGCCAGCTCACCATCGGGGGAGAAGTACGAGCAGTACTTC	CASSPSGEKYEQYF
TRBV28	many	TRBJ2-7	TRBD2	TGTGCCAGCAGCATCGGGACTATTCGATACGAGCAGTACTTC	CASSIGTIRYEQYF
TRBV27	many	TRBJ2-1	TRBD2	TGTGCCAGCAGCCCCTTAGCGGGGGGCCTCGATGAGCAGTTCTTC	CASSPLAGGLDEQFF
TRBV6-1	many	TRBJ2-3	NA	TGTGCCGGAGACACAGGGAGCGTTGGGGCAGATACGCAGTATTTT	CAGDTGSVGADTQYF
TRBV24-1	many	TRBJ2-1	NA	TGTGCCACCAGTGATTTTAGGGGGGGCAGGACCTACAATGAGCAGTTCTTC	CATSDFRGGRTYNEQFF
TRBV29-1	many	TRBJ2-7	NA	TGCAGCGTTGTAACCCTAGGGGTGGGGAACACCTACGAGCAGTACTTC	CSVVTLGVGNTYEQYF
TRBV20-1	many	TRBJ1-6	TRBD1	TGCAGTGCTCCAGTTGGGGCAGGGGGAAATTCACCCCTCCACTTT	CSAPVGAGGNSPLHF
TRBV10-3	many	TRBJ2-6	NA	TGTGCCATCAGTGAGCTGGGGGCAGCTGGGGCCAACGTCCTGACTTTC	CAISELGAAGANVLTF
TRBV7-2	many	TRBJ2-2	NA	TGTGCCAGCAGCTTACCCGTGAACACCGGGGAGCTGTTTTTT	CASSLPVNTGELFF
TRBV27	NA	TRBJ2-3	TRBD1	TGTGCCAGCAGTCCCTGGACAGGGCGGCTGATGGTGACAGATACGCAGTATTTT	CASSPWTGRLMVTDTQYF
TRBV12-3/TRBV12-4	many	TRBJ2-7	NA	TGTGCCAGCAGTTTTTTCCACGAGGAGTACGAGCAGTACTTC	CASSFFHEEYEQYF
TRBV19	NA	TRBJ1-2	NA	TGTGCCAGTAGTATAGATCGACGCTATGGCTACACCTTC	CASSIDRRYGYTF
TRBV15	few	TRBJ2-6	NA	TGTGCCACCAGCAGAATGAGGCGTGGGGTTCTTGGGGCCAACGTCCTGACTTTC	CATSRMRRGVLGANVLTF